A selection of T cell receptor beta chains follows, all from one sample in a study of PD-1 blockade in classical Hodgkin lymphoma. Only in-frame clones appear in the TCRdb table, and some are missing; sequencing was by immunoSEQ multiplex PCR. The repertoire has some 41,000 clones, around 88% of them found once; the top ten carry 7% to 8%. This material consisted of peripheral blood mononuclear cells (PBMCs), taken before the second cycle of nivolumab. The receptor set was obtained from a human donor with classical Hodgkin lymphoma. CDR3s include the opening cysteine and the closing phenylalanine or tryptophan. D genes are given only for firm matches. Clone size is given for some rows only: seen once, a few or many times, or a class if the clone is expanded.

TRBJ1-4	NA	14	TRBV5-1	NA	CASSLTAGDEKLFF	TGCGCCAGCAGCTTGACAGCTGGGGATGAAAAACTGTTTTTT
TRBJ2-7	NA	15	TRBV11-3	NA	CASSILRGAVHEQYF	TGTGCCAGCAGCATCCTTCGGGGGGCGGTCCACGAGCAGTACTTC
TRBJ2-1	TRBD2	18	TRBV25-1	NA	CASSEIGASGRVGNEQFF	TGTGCCAGCAGTGAAATCGGGGCTAGCGGGAGAGTCGGGAATGAGCAGTTCTTC
TRBJ2-7	NA	16	TRBV7-9	NA	CASSWGSGPQGYEQYF	TGTGCCAGCAGCTGGGGTAGTGGGCCACAGGGCTACGAGCAGTACTTC
TRBJ2-7	NA	14	TRBV28	NA	CASSEHRQVAEQYF	TGTGCCAGCAGCGAACATAGACAGGTAGCCGAGCAGTACTTC
TRBJ2-7	NA	14	TRBV2	NA	CASSGGNLRNEQYF	TGTGCCAGCAGTGGGGGCAACCTTAGGAACGAGCAGTACTTC
TRBJ2-4	NA	14	TRBV7-3	NA	CASSSGTLLNIQYF	TGTGCCAGCAGTTCCGGGACCCTGTTAAACATTCAGTACTTC
TRBJ1-3	NA	15	TRBV7-9	NA	CASNQWGTPGNTIYF	TGTGCCAGCAACCAGTGGGGGACCCCCGGAAACACCATATATTTT
TRBJ2-2	TRBD1	15	TRBV6-1	few	CASSRSTGPTGELFF	TGTGCCAGCAGCCGATCGACAGGGCCCACCGGGGAGCTGTTTTTT
TRBJ2-1	NA	16	TRBV9	NA	CASSVVGAGSYNEQFF	TGTGCCAGCAGCGTAGTGGGGGCCGGGTCCTACAATGAGCAGTTCTTC
TRBJ2-7	TRBD2	15	TRBV6-5	once	CASSYSAGGNYEQYF	TGTGCCAGCAGTTACTCGGCGGGAGGGAACTACGAGCAGTACTTC
TRBJ1-5	TRBD1	17	TRBV6-1	NA	CASSDPQGRGSNQPQHF	TGTGCCAGCAGTGACCCACAGGGGCGGGGTAGCAATCAGCCCCAGCATTTT
TRBJ2-7	NA	15	TRBV19	NA	CASSTTGTFCYEQYF	TGTGCCAGTAGTACCACCGGGACGTTCTGCTACGAGCAGTACTTC
TRBJ2-7	TRBD2	15	TRBV14	NA	CASSQGAGGTYEQYF	TGTGCCAGCAGCCAAGGAGCGGGGGGTACCTACGAGCAGTACTTC
TRBJ1-2	TRBD1	16	TRBV4-2	NA	CASSQSQGTANYGYTF	TGTGCCAGCAGCCAATCCCAGGGGACAGCTAACTATGGCTACACCTTC
TRBJ1-5	NA	14	TRBV30	NA	CAWSVGRGAQPQHF	TGTGCCTGGAGTGTCGGCAGGGGAGCTCAGCCCCAGCATTTT
TRBJ2-1	TRBD2	15	TRBV5-1	NA	CASSPGLAAYNEQFF	TGCGCCAGCAGCCCCGGACTAGCGGCCTACAATGAGCAGTTCTTC
TRBJ2-7	NA	14	TRBV19	NA	CASSKGRETYEQYF	TGTGCCAGTAGTAAGGGTAGGGAGACCTACGAGCAGTACTTC
TRBJ2-3	NA	15	TRBV4-2	NA	CASSQDKSSTDTQYF	TGTGCCAGCAGCCAAGACAAATCTAGCACAGATACGCAGTATTTT
TRBJ2-1	NA	14	TRBV11-3	NA	CASSFATGTHEQFF	TGTGCCAGCAGCTTTGCTACCGGGACTCATGAGCAGTTCTTC
TRBJ2-7	NA	12	TRBV7-9	NA	CASSSRIYEQYF	TGTGCCAGCAGCTCTAGGATTTACGAGCAGTACTTC
TRBJ2-7	NA	13	TRBV4-1	NA	CASSLGTPGEQYF	TGCGCCAGCAGCCTCGGGACTCCTGGCGAGCAGTACTTC
TRBJ1-2	NA	14	TRBV5-1	NA	CASSYKTVNYGYTF	TGCGCCAGCAGCTACAAGACGGTGAACTATGGCTACACCTTC
TRBJ1-6	NA	11	TRBV20-1	NA	CSALRGSPLHF	TGCAGTGCCCTTCGGGGTTCACCCCTCCACTTT
TRBJ1-5	NA	12	TRBV2	NA	CASKWSNQPQHF	TGTGCCAGCAAGTGGAGCAATCAGCCCCAGCATTTT
TRBJ2-7	NA	14	TRBV10-3	NA	CATRQVPPGYEQYF	TGTGCCACCCGACAGGTCCCCCCTGGGTACGAGCAGTACTTC
TRBJ1-1	NA	16	TRBV2	NA	CASIRGTDPSITEAFF	TGTGCCAGCATAAGGGGGACGGACCCATCCATCACTGAAGCTTTCTTT
TRBJ2-7	NA	11	TRBV5-4	once	CASSKSYEQYF	TGTGCCAGCAGCAAGTCCTACGAGCAGTACTTC
TRBJ2-1	NA	15	TRBV28	NA	CASRVDREYYNEQFF	TGTGCCAGCAGGGTGGACAGAGAATACTACAATGAGCAGTTCTTC
TRBJ2-5	NA	13	TRBV6-5	NA	CASSYGGLETQYF	TGTGCCAGCAGTTACGGGGGTCTGGAGACCCAGTACTTC
TRBJ2-7	TRBD2	13	TRBV28	NA	CASRGGRTYEQYF	TGTGCCAGCAGGGGCGGGAGGACCTACGAGCAGTACTTC
TRBJ2-7	NA	14	TRBV9	NA	CASSVAGAGYEQYF	TGTGCCAGCAGCGTGGCAGGGGCAGGGTACGAGCAGTACTTC
TRBJ2-7	TRBD2	14	TRBV30	NA	CAWSRPKREGEQYF	TGTGCCTGGAGCCGTCCGAAGCGGGAGGGGGAGCAGTACTTC
TRBJ1-1	TRBD1	14	TRBV5-1	once	CASSPGTGNTEAFF	TGCGCCAGCAGCCCCGGGACAGGGAACACTGAAGCTTTCTTT
TRBJ2-3	TRBD2	16	TRBV4-2	NA	CASSQVSRGSTDTQYF	TGTGCCAGCAGCCAAGTGTCGCGGGGGAGCACAGATACGCAGTATTTT
TRBJ1-2	NA	14	TRBV6-1	NA	CASIVGRGKDGYTF	TGTGCCAGCATAGTAGGCAGGGGAAAAGACGGCTACACCTTC
TRBJ2-5	NA	13	TRBV7-3	NA	CASSFGLRETQYF	TGTGCCAGCAGCTTCGGGCTGAGGGAGACCCAGTACTTC
TRBJ2-2	NA	15	TRBV6-5	NA	CASRTPDWNTGELFF	TGTGCCAGCAGAACCCCCGACTGGAACACCGGGGAGCTGTTTTTT
TRBJ2-5	NA	15	TRBV5-1	NA	CASSSLTGTQGTQYF	TGCGCCAGCAGCTCATTAACCGGGACACAAGGGACCCAGTACTTC
TRBJ1-1	NA	15	TRBV6-4	NA	CASSDHPDSDLEAFF	TGTGCCAGCAGTGACCATCCTGACAGTGACCTTGAAGCTTTCTTT
TRBJ1-2	NA	14	TRBV19	NA	CASSSRGGQKGYTF	TGTGCCAGTAGTTCCCGGGGGGGGCAAAAAGGCTACACCTTC
TRBJ2-3	TRBD2	16	TRBV5-4	NA	CASSLGAGGPTDTQCF	TGTGCCAGCAGCTTGGGTGCGGGAGGGCCAACAGATACGCAGTGTTTT
TRBJ1-6	NA	14	TRBV30	NA	CASPGQWAHSPLHF	TGTGCCTCTCCCGGACAGTGGGCCCATTCACCCCTCCACTTT
TRBJ2-1	NA	13	TRBV27	NA	CASGLSSYNEQFF	TGTGCCAGCGGCTTAAGCTCCTACAATGAGCAGTTCTTC
TRBJ2-1	TRBD1	14	TRBV5-1	few	CASSYGQGANEQFF	TGCGCCAGCAGCTATGGACAGGGGGCAAATGAGCAGTTCTTC
TRBJ1-5	NA	12	TRBV10-3	NA	CAISGRNQPQHF	TGTGCCATCTCAGGGAGGAATCAGCCCCAGCATTTT
TRBJ1-1	NA	14	TRBV28	medium-sized	CASSSAGDSTEAFF	TGTGCCAGCAGTTCTGCAGGGGATAGCACTGAAGCTTTCTTT
TRBJ2-5	TRBD2	21	TRBV14	NA	CASSQVAPPGLGVEGKETQYF	TGTGCCAGCAGCCAAGTGGCCCCTCCGGGACTAGGGGTGGAAGGTAAAGAGACCCAGTACTTC
TRBJ2-7	NA	13	TRBV6-5	once	CASSWEEGYEQYF	TGTGCCAGCTCGTGGGAGGAGGGTTACGAGCAGTACTTC
TRBJ2-5	NA	16	TRBV5-4	NA	CASSLGHWDPPETQYF	TGTGCCAGCAGCTTGGGCCACTGGGACCCTCCGGAGACCCAGTACTTC
TRBJ2-3	NA	13	TRBV25-1	NA	CASSELAGNTQYF	TGTGCCAGCAGTGAACTCGCAGGGAATACGCAGTATTTT
TRBJ2-3	NA	16	TRBV9	NA	CASSVGDLGAADTQYF	TGTGCCAGCAGCGTAGGGGACTTAGGTGCGGCAGATACGCAGTATTTT
TRBJ2-1	TRBD2	16	TRBV19	NA	CASSWAGTSGSDEQFF	TGTGCCAGTAGTTGGGCCGGGACTAGCGGGAGCGATGAGCAGTTCTTC
TRBJ2-7	TRBD1	17	TRBV14	NA	CASSQGRARDRTYEQYF	TGTGCCAGCAGCCAAGGAAGGGCCCGGGACAGAACCTACGAGCAGTACTTC
TRBJ1-5	TRBD1	15	TRBV7-9	NA	CASSPLDRVNQPQHF	TGTGCCAGCAGCCCCCTCGACAGGGTAAATCAGCCCCAGCATTTT
TRBJ2-7	TRBD2	14	TRBV10-3	few	CAIREREGPYEQYF	TGTGCCATCAGGGAGCGGGAGGGCCCCTACGAGCAGTACTTC
TRBJ1-5	NA	15	TRBV28	NA	CASSFRQALNQPQHF	TGTGCCAGCAGTTTTAGGCAGGCCCTTAATCAGCCCCAGCATTTT
TRBJ2-3	TRBD2	19	TRBV5-1	NA	CASSLLAGLAGRGTDTQYF	TGCGCCAGCAGCTTGTTGGCCGGGCTAGCGGGTCGAGGCACAGATACGCAGTATTTT
TRBJ2-1	NA	15	TRBV19	NA	CASQGWDPPNNEQFF	TGTGCCAGTCAAGGCTGGGACCCCCCTAACAATGAGCAGTTCTTC
TRBJ2-7	TRBD2	15	TRBV27	NA	CASSLSLAGTYEQYF	TGTGCCAGCAGTTTATCGTTAGCGGGCACCTACGAGCAGTACTTC